This TCR beta chain was identified during a study of shared T cell receptors in the human thymus. The method was immunoSEQ multiplex PCR; TCRdb's version includes in-frame clones alone and lacks a portion of them. The table includes under 850,000 clones, roughly 88% detected once. Per the germline V gene, CDR1 is MNHEY and CDR2 is SVGAGI. V lost 0 bases and J lost 4, with 13 bases in between. The CDR3 spans 16 residues. The data also belong to a second study, concerning human thymus T cells. That publication notes: Resections were taken during corrective heart surgery, and the thymus tissue came from these. It looked as if thymic and blood repertoires used V and J genes in a biased way. Related research described strongly overlapping thymic repertoires in unrelated people.

The sequence was obtained from a boy under two years old with a congenital heart defect. The V and J genes are TRBV6-5 and TRBJ2-1; D is unresolved. Material: thymocytes. The chain's CDR3 is CASSYSRVMIYNEQFF. Written as DNA, the CDR3 is TGTGCCAGCAGTTACTCTCGGGTAATGATATACAATGAGCAGTTCTTC.